These T cell receptor beta chains were read from a single sample in a study of CD8+CD57+ T cells in acquired aplastic anemia. TCRdb ran MiXCR on the reads and lists one entry per CDR3 protein. Of approximately 470,000 distinct CDR3 sequences in the sample, more than 25% were seen once. Sequencing was done on a sample of sorted CD4+, CD8+, or CD8+CD57+ T cells (not recorded which) from PBMCs. These receptors were collected from a human donor with aplastic anemia. Each CDR3 is given with its conserved first and last residue. Fields, in order: J gene, V gene, CDR3 length, CDR3 protein.

>TRBJ1-6|TRBV25-1|15
CASTQTGTYNSPLHF
>TRBJ1-6|TRBV5-8|15
CASSWGQGYNSPLHF
>TRBJ2-5|TRBV20-1|12
CSARLAGETQYF
>TRBJ2-1|TRBV7-2|13
CASRLRGVNEQFF
>TRBJ2-7|TRBV10-1|14
CASGCLLAGGARYF
>TRBJ1-6|TRBV7-2|16
CASSYQTGMNNSPLHF
>TRBJ2-7|TRBV25-1|15
CASSRQGPGDYEQYF
>TRBJ2-1|TRBV9|14
CASSLGTAGNEQFF
>TRBJ1-5|TRBV6-1|13
CASTATDNQPQHF
>TRBJ2-7|TRBV5-1|15
CASSSQGASSYEQYF
>TRBJ1-3|TRBV19|15
CASSHNRGPGNTIYF
>TRBJ1-2|TRBV15|14
CATSRDQRIYGYTF
>TRBJ2-5|TRBV10-3|12
CASSNSQETQYF
>TRBJ1-5|TRBV12-3/TRBV12-4|17
CASSPTGGPISNQPQHF
>TRBJ2-7|TRBV5-1|17
CASSPGVAGLSSYEQYF
>TRBJ2-1|TRBV24-1|16
CATSDLKGGLNNEQFF
>TRBJ2-2|TRBV10-3|16
CAISELTSGSRVELSF
>TRBJ1-6|TRBV5-6|14
CASSFDRVNSPLHF
>TRBJ1-1|TRBV7-9|14
CASSPRQTNTEAFF
>TRBJ2-5|TRBV25-1|17
CASSYELMTGDLATQYF
>TRBJ1-2|TRBV19|16
CASSIRPGREESGYTF
>TRBJ2-7|TRBV12-3/TRBV12-4|12
CASSPHGHEQYF
>TRBJ2-1|TRBV10-1|16
CASRGQPGLVGMLLFF
>TRBJ2-3|TRBV19|14
CASSIQGVRDTQYF
>TRBJ2-7|TRBV7-8|13
CASSKTVAYEQYF
>TRBJ2-7|TRBV2|13
CASRPGQVYEQYF
>TRBJ2-1|TRBV20-1|12
CSAGPDGSEQFF
>TRBJ1-1|TRBV12-3/TRBV12-4|14
CASSLEVSGTEAFF
>TRBJ2-7|TRBV6-1|11
CASGTTDEQYF
>TRBJ1-2|TRBV6-1|15
CASILRDRGHDGHTF
>TRBJ1-2|TRBV5-6|13
CASSPRRALGYTF
>TRBJ2-7|TRBV4-3|15
CASSRGTGGVYEQYF
>TRBJ2-5|TRBV19|13
CASSAGFRETQYF
>TRBJ2-1|TRBV20-1|11
CSARRQAEQFF
>TRBJ2-7|TRBV19|12
CASSILGYEQYF
>TRBJ2-1|TRBV20-1|16
CSAGTIGQGPYNEQFF
>TRBJ2-7|TRBV24-1|13
CATRGRETYEQYF
>TRBJ2-7|TRBV15|12
CATSGTTGEQYF
>TRBJ2-7|TRBV5-5|15
CASSRNGQQPYEQYF
>TRBJ2-7|TRBV7-9|12
CASSFDRAEQYF
>TRBJ2-2|TRBV6-1|15
CASRVERKDTGELFF
>TRBJ1-6|TRBV12-3/TRBV12-4|14
CASSLEGVVSPLHF
>TRBJ1-2|TRBV2|14
CTSIYGTTNYGYTF
>TRBJ1-2|TRBV5-4|16
CASSLGPADSDYGYTF
>TRBJ2-3|TRBV10-3|14
CAITAQGVPDTQYF
>TRBJ2-5|TRBV25-1|16
CASSEYSRDPQETQYF